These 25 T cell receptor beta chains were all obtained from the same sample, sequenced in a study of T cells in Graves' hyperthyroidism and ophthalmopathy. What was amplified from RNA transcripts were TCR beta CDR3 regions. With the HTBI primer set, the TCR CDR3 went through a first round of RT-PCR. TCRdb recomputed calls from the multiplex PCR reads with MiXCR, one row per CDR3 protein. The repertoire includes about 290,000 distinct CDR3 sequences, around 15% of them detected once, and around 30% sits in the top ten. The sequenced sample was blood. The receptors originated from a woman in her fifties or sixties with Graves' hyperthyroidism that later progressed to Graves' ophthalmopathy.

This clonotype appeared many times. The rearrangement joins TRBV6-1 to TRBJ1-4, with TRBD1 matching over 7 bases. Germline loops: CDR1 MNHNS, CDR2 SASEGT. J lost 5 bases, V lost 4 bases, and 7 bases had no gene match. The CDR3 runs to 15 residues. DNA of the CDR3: TGTGCCAGCAGTGTCGTCCGGGACAGAAATGAAAAACTGTTTTTT. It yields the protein CASSVVRDRNEKLFF.

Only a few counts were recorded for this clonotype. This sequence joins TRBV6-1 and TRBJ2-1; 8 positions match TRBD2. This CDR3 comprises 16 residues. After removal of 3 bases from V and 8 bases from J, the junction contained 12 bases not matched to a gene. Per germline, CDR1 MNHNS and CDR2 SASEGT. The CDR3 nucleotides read TGTGCCAGCAGTGACACGCTAGCGGACGGGAGGGATGAGCAGTTCTTC. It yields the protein CASSDTLADGRDEQFF.

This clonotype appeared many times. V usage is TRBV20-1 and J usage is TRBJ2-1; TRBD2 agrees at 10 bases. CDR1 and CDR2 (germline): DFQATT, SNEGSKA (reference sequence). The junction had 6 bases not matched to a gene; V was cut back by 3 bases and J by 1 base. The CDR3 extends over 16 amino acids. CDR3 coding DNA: TGCAGTGCTAGGTCTAGCGGGAGCCCTTCCTACAATGAGCAGTTCTTC. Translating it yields CSARSSGSPSYNEQFF.

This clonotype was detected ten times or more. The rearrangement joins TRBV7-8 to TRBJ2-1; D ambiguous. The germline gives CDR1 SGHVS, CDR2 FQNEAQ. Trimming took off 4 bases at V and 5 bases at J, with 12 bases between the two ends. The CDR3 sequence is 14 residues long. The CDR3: CASSSTITHNEQFF. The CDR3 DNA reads TGTGCCAGCAGCTCCACCATCACTCACAATGAGCAGTTCTTC.

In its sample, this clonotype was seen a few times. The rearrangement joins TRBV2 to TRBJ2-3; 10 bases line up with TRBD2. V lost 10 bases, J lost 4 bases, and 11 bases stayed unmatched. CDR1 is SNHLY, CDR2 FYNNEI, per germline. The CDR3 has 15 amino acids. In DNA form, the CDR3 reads TGTGCCAACAGCTATCGAGCGGGAGGGCCAGATACGCAGTATTTT. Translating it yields CANSYRAGGPDTQYF.

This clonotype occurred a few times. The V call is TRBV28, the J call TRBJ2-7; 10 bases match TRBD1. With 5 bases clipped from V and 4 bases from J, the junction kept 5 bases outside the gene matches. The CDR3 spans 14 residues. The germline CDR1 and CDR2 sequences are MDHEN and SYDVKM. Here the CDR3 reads CASSGLGQGYEQYF. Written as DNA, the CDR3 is TGTGCCAGCAGTGGGCTGGGACAGGGGTACGAGCAGTACTTC.

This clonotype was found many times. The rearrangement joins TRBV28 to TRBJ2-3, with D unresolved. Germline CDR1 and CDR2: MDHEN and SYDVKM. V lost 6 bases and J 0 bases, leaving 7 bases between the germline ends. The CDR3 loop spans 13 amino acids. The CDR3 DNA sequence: TGTGCCAGCAGATACAGAAGCACAGATACGCAGTATTTT. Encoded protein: CASRYRSTDTQYF.

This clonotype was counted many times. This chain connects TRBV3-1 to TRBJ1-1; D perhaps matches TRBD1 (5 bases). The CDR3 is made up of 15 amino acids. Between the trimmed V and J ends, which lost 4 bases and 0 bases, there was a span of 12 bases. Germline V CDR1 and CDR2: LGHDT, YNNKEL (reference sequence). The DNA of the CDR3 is TGTGCCAGCAGCCCCTGGGACCGGGTGAACACTGAAGCTTTCTTT. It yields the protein CASSPWDRVNTEAFF.

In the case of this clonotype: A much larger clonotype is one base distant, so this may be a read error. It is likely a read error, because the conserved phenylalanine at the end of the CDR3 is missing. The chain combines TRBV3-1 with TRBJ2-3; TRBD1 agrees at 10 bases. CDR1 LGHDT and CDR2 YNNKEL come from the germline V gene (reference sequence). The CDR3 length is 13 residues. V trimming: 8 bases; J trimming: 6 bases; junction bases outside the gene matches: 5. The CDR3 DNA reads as TGTGCCAGCCGGGGACAGGGGTACGATACGCAGTATTCT. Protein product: CASRGQGYDTQYS.

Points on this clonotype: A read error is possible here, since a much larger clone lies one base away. The CDR3 sequence is CASSPPLWGSGYTF. The CDR3, as DNA: TGTGCCAGCTCACCACCGTTATGGGGAAGTGGCTACACCTTC. The gene calls are TRBV18 and TRBJ1-2; no clear D gene. CDR1 KGHSH and CDR2 LQKENI come from the germline V gene. Trimming removed 0 bases from V and 7 bases from J, with 12 bases in between. The CDR3 is 14 amino acids.

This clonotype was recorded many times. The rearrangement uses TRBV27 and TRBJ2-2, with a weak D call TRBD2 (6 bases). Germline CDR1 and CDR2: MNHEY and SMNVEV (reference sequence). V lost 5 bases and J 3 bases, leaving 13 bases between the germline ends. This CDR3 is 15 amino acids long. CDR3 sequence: CASSPGLPHTGELFF. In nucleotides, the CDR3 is TGTGCCAGCAGTCCGGGACTTCCTCACACCGGGGAGCTGTTTTTT.

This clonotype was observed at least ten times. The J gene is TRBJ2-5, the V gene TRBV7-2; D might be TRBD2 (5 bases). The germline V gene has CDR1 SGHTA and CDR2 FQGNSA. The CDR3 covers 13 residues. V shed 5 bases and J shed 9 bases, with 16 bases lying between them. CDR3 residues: CASSRRNFGAQYF. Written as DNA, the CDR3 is TGTGCCAGCAGCCGACGGAATTTCGGGGCCCAGTACTTC.

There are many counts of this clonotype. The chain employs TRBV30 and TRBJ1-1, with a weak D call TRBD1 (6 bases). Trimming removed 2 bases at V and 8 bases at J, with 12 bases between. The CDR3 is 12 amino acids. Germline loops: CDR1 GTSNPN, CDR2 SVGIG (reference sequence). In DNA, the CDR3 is TGTGCCTGGAGTCATAGGGGGACCGAAGCTTTCTTT. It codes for CAWSHRGTEAFF.

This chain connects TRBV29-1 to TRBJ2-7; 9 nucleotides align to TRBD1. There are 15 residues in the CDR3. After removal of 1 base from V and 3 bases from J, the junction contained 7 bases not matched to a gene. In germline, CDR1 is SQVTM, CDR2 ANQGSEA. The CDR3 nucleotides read TGCAGCGTTGAAGGGCGAACAGGGGGCCTCTACGAGCAGTACTTC. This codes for CSVEGRTGGLYEQYF.

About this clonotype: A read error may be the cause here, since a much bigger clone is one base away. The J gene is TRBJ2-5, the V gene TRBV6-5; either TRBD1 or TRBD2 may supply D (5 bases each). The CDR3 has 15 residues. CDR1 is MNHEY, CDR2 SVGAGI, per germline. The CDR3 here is CTSSYPEGHGETQYF. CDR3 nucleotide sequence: TGTACCAGCAGTTACCCCGAGGGGCACGGAGAGACCCAGTACTTC.

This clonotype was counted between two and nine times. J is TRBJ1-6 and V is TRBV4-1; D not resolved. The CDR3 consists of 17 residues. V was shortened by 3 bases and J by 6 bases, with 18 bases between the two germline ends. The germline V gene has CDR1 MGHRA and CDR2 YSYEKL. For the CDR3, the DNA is TGCGCCAGCAGCCAGTTCCAAAGACTTGTTCGTAATTCACCCCTCCACTTT. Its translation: CASSQFQRLVRNSPLHF.

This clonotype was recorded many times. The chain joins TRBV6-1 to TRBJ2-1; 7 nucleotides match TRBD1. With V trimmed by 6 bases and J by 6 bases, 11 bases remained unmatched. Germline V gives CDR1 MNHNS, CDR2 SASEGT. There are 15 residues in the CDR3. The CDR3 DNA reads TGTGCCAGCAGCACACTACAGGGGTGGGGCAATGAGCAGTTCTTC. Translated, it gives CASSTLQGWGNEQFF.

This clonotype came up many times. This CDR3 is CASSFGTGLGREQYF. For the CDR3, the DNA is TGTGCCAGCAGCTTCGGAACAGGGCTGGGTAGGGAGCAGTACTTC. The chain employs TRBV11-2 and TRBJ2-7; possible D gene TRBD1, 6 bases. The V gene lost 3 bases and the J gene lost 7 bases, with 19 bases spanning the gap. The germline CDR1 and CDR2 sequences are SGHAT and FQNNGV. This CDR3 has 15 residues.

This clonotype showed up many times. Written as DNA, the CDR3 is TGCAGTGCTAGAGAGACCAGGGTTCGCGAGCAGTACTTC. Amino acids: CSARETRVREQYF. V gene TRBV20-1 combines with J gene TRBJ2-7; TRBD1 might be the D (5 bases). This CDR3 is built from 13 residues. Trimming cost V 0 bases and J 6 bases, with 12 bases left between them. The germline V gene has CDR1 DFQATT and CDR2 SNEGSKA (reference sequence).

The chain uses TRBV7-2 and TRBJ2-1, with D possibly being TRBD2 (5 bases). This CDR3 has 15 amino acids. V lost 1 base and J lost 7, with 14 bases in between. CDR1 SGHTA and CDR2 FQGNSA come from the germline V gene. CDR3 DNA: TGTGCCAGCAGCTTAGTTAGGCTAGCAGTGAATGAGCAGTTCTTC. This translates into CASSLVRLAVNEQFF.

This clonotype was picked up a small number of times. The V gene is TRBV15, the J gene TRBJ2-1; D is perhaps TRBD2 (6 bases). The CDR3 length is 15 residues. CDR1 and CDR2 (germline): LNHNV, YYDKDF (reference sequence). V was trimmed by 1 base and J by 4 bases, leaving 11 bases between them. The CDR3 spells CATSRARDLYNEQFF. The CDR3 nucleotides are TGTGCCACCAGCAGAGCGCGGGACTTATACAATGAGCAGTTCTTC. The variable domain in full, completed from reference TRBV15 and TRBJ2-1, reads DAMVIQNPRYQVTQFGKPVTLSCSQTLNHNVMYWYQQKSSQAPKLLFHYYDKDFNNEADTPDNFQSRRPNTSFCFLDIRSPGLGDTAMYLCATSRARDLYNEQFFGPGTRLTVL.

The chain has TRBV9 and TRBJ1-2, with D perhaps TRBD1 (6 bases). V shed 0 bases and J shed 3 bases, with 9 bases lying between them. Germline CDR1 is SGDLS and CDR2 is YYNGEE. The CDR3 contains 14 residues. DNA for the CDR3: TGTGCCAGCAGCGTAGGGACAGTACACTATGGCTACACCTTC. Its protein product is CASSVGTVHYGYTF.

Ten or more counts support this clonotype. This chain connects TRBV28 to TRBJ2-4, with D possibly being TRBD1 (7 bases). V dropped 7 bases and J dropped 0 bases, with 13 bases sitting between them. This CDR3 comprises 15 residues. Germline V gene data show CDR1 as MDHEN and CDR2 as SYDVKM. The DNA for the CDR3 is TGTGCCAGCACGCAGGGGGGACTAGCCAAAAACATTCAGTACTTC. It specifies CASTQGGLAKNIQYF.

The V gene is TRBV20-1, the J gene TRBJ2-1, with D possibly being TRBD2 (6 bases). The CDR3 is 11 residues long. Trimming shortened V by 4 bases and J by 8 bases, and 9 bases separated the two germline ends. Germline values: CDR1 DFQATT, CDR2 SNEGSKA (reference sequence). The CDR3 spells CSATPGDEQFF. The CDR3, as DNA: TGCAGTGCTACCCCGGGGGATGAGCAGTTCTTC.

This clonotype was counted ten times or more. This chain's CDR3 is CASSPDLNQPQHF. The DNA for the CDR3 is TGTGCCAGCAGCCCAGATCTCAATCAGCCCCAGCATTTT. The rearrangement uses TRBV28 and TRBJ1-5; no clear D gene. Germline lookup yields CDR1 MDHEN and CDR2 SYDVKM. This CDR3 contains 13 residues. The ends were cut back, 6 bases at V and 3 bases at J, with 9 bases in the middle. Supplemented by reference TRBV28 and TRBJ1-5, the full variable domain reads DVKVTQSSRYLVKRTGEKVFLECVQDMDHENMFWYRQDPGLGLRLIYFSYDVKMKEKGDIPEGYSVSREKKERFSLILESASTNQTSMYLCASSPDLNQPQHFGDGTRLSIL.